The present TCR beta chain was sequenced within a study of cytomegalovirus exposure and HLA in healthy donors. This clone was detected only a few times. Trimming cost V 1 base and J 2 bases, with 10 bases left between them. The CDR3 extends over 15 amino acids. Germline values: CDR1 SGHVS, CDR2 FNYEAQ. PCR used 60 Vbeta primers and 13 Jbeta primers. Assay: immunoSEQ multiplex PCR; the TCRdb copy retains only in-frame clones and omits some. The sample lists some 160,000 clones, roughly a tenth occurring once. This sequence was found in a male donor in good health and CMV-seronegative. V and J are TRBV7-6 and TRBJ2-3; D is ambiguous. The sample consisted of PBMCs. CDR3 DNA sequence: TGTGCCAGCAGCTTAGTCGGCGGATACACAGATACGCAGTATTTT. It codes for CASSLVGGYTDTQYF.